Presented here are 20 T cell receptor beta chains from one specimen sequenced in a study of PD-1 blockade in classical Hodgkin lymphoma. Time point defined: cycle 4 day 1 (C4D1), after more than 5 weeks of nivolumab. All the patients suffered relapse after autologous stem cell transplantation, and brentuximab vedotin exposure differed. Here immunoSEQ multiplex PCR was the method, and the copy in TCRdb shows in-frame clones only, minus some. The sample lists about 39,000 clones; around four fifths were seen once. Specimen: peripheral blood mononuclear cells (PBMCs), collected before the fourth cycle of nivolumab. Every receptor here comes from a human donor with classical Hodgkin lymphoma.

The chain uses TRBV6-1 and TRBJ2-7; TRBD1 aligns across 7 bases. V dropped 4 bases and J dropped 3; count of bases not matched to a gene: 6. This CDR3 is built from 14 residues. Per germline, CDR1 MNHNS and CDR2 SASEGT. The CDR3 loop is CASSGDRDHYEQYF. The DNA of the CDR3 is TGTGCCAGCAGTGGGGACAGAGACCACTACGAGCAGTACTTC.

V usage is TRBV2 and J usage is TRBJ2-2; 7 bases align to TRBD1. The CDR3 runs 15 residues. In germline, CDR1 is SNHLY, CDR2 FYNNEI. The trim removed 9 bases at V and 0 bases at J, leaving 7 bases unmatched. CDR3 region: CARTRDSANTGELFF. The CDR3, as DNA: TGTGCCAGAACTAGGGACAGCGCGAACACCGGGGAGCTGTTTTTT.

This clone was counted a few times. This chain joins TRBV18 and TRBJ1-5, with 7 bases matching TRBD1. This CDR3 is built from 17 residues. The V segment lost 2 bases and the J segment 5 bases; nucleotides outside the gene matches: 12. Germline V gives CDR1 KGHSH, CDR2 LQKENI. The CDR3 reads CASSPIVRGGADQPQHF. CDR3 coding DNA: TGTGCCAGCTCACCAATAGTGAGAGGGGGCGCAGATCAGCCCCAGCATTTT.

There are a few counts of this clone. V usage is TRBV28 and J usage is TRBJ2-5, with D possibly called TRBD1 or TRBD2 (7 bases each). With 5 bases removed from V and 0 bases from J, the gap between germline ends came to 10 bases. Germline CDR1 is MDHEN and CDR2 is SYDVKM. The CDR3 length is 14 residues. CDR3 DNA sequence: TGTGCCAGCAGTCAGGGGGGGTACCAAGAGACCCAGTACTTC. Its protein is CASSQGGYQETQYF.

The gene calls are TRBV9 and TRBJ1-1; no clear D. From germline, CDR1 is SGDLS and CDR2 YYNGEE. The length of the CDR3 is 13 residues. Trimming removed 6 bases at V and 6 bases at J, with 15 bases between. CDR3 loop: CASNEDGDAEAFF. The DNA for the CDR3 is TGTGCCAGCAACGAGGACGGCGACGCTGAAGCTTTCTTT.

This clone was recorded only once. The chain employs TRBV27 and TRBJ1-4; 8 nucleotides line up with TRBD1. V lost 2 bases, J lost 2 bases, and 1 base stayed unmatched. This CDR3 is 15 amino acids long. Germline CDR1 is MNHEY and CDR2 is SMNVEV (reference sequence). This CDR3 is CASSLNRGTNEKLFF. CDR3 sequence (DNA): TGTGCCAGCAGTTTAAACAGGGGGACTAATGAAAAACTGTTTTTT.

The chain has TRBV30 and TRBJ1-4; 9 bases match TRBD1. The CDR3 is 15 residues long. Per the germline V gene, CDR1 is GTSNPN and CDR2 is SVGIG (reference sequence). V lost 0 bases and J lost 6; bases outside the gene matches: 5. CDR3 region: CAWSVEGQGDEKLFF. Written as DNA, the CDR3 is TGTGCCTGGAGTGTTGAGGGACAGGGAGATGAAAAACTGTTTTTT.

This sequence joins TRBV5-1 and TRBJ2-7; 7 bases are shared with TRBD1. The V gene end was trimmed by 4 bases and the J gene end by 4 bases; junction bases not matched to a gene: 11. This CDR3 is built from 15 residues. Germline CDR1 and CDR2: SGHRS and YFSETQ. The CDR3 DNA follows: TGCGCCAGCAGCCTCCTACCCGAGACAGGGTACGAGCAGTACTTC. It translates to CASSLLPETGYEQYF.

The CDR3 DNA follows: TGTGCCAGCAGCTACCCCTCGAATCGACAGGGGGTCGCCTACGAGCAGTACTTC. It codes for CASSYPSNRQGVAYEQYF. V usage is TRBV5-6 and J usage is TRBJ2-7, with 9 bases lining up with TRBD1. This CDR3 spans 18 amino acids. V shed 3 bases, J shed 2 bases, and the junction held 15 bases outside the gene matches. Germline V lookup: CDR1 SGHDT, CDR2 YYEEEE.

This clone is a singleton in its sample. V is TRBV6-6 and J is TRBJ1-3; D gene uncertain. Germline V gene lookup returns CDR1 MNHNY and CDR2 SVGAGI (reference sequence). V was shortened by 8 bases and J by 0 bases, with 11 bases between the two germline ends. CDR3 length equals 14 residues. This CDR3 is CASYSPDSGNTIYF. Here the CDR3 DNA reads TGTGCCAGCTACTCTCCTGACTCTGGAAACACCATATATTTT.

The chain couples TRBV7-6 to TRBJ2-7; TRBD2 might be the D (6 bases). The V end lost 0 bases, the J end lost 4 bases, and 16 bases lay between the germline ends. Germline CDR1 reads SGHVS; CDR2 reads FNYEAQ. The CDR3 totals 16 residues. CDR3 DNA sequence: TGTGCCAGCAGCTTAGCGATGGGACTTAATATGTACGAGCAGTACTTC. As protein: CASSLAMGLNMYEQYF.

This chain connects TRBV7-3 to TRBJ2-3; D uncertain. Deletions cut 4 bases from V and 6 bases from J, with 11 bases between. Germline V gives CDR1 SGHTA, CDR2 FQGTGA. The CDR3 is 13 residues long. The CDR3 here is CASSSPGRDTQYF. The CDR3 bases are TGTGCCAGCAGCTCCCCCGGACGGGATACGCAGTATTTT.

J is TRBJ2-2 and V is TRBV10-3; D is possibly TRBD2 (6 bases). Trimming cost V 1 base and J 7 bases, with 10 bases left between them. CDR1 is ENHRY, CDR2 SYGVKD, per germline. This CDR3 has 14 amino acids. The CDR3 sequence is CAISEYSGRGELFF. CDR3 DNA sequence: TGTGCCATCAGTGAGTACAGCGGGCGCGGGGAGCTGTTTTTT.

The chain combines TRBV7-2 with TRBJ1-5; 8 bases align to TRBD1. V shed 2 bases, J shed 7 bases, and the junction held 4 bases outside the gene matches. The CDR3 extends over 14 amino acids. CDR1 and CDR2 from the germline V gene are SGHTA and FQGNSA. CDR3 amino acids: CASSLTTGEQPQHF. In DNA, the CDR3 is TGTGCCAGCAGCTTAACGACAGGGGAACAGCCCCAGCATTTT.

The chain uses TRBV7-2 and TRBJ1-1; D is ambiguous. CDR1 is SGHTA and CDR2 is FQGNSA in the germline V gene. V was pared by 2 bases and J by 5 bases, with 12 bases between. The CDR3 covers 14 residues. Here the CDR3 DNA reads TGTGCCAGCAGCTTAAGTACACCGGGGACTGAAGCTTTCTTT. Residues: CASSLSTPGTEAFF. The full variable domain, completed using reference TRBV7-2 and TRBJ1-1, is GAGVSQSPSNKVTEKGKDVELRCDPISGHTALYWYRQSLGQGLEFLIYFQGNSAPDKSGLPSDRFSAERTGGSVSTLTIQRTQQEDSAVYLCASSLSTPGTEAFFGQGTRLTVV.

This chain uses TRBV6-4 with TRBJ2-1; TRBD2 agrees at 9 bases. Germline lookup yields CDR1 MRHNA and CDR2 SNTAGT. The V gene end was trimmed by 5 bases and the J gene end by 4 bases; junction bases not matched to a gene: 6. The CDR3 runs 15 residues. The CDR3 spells CASSPGTSPYNEQFF. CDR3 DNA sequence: TGTGCCAGCAGTCCCGGGACTAGCCCTTACAATGAGCAGTTCTTC.

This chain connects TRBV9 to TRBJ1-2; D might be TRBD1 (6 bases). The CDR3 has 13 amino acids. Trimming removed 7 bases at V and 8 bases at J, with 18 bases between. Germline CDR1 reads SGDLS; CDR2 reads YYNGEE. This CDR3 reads CASQQGGGDGYTF. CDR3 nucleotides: TGTGCCAGCCAACAGGGAGGAGGGGACGGCTACACCTTC.

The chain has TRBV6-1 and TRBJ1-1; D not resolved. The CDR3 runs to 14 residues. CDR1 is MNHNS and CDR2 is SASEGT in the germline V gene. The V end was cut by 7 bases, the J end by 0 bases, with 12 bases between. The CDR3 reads CASTGSLMNTEAFF. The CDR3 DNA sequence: TGTGCCAGCACCGGGAGTCTTATGAACACTGAAGCTTTCTTT.

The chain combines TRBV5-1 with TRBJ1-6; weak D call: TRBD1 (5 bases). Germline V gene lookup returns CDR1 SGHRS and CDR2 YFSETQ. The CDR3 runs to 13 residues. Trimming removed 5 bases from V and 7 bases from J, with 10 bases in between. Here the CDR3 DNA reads TGCGCCAGCAGGGGGACGGAAAATTCACCCCTCCACTTT. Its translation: CASRGTENSPLHF.

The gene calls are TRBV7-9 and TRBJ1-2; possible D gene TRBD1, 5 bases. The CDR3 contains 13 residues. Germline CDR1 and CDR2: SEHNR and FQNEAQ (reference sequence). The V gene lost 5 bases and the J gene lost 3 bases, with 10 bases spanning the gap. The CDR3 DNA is TGTGCCAGCAGCCTCAGGGCCGACTATGGCTACACCTTC. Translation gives CASSLRADYGYTF.